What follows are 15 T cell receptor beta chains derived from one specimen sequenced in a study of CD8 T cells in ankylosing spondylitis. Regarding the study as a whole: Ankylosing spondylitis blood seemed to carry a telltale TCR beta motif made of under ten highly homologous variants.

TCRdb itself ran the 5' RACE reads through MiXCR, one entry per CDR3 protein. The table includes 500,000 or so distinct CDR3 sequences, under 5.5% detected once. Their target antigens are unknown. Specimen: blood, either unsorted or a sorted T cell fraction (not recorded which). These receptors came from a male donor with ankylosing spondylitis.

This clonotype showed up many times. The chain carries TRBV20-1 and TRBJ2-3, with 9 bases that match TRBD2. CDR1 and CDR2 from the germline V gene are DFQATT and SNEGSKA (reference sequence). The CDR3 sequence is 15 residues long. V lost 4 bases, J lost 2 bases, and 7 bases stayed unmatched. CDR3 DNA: TGCAGTGCTAAGGGCGGCGGGGGGGCCACAGATACGCAGTATTTT. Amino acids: CSAKGGGGATDTQYF.

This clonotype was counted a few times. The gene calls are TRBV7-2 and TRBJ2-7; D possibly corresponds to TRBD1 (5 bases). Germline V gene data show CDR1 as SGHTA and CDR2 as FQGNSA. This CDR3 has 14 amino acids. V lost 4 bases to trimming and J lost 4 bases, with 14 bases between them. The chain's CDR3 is CASSYPARAYEQYF. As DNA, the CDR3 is TGTGCCAGCAGCTATCCCGCCAGGGCTTACGAGCAGTACTTC. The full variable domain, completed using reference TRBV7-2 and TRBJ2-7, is GAGVSQSPSNKVTEKGKDVELRCDPISGHTALYWYRQSLGQGLEFLIYFQGNSAPDKSGLPSDRFSAERTGGSVSTLTIQRTQQEDSAVYLCASSYPARAYEQYFGPGTRLTVT.

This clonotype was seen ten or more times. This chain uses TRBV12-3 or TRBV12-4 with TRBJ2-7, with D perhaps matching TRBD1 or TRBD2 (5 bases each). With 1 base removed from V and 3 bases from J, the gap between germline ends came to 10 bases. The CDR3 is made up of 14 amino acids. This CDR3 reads CASSLGGSVYEQYF. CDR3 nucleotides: TGTGCCAGCAGTTTAGGGGGGTCGGTCTACGAGCAGTACTTC.

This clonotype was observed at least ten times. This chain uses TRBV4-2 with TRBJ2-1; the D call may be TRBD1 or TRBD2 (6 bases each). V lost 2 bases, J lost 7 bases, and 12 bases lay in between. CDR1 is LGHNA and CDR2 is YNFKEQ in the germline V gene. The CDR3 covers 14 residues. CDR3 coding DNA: TGTGCCAGCAGCCAACGCGGGACACAGAATGAGCAGTTCTTC. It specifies CASSQRGTQNEQFF.

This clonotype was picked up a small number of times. CDR3 region: CASSKYRLAGAPDIQYF. In nucleotides, the CDR3 is TGTGCCAGCAGCAAATACCGGCTAGCGGGAGCCCCGGACATTCAGTACTTC. The chain employs TRBV7-9 and TRBJ2-4; 10 positions match TRBD2. Germline V gene data show CDR1 as SEHNR and CDR2 as FQNEAQ (reference sequence). The CDR3 spans 17 residues. After removal of 5 bases from V and 8 bases from J, the junction contained 15 bases not matched to a gene.

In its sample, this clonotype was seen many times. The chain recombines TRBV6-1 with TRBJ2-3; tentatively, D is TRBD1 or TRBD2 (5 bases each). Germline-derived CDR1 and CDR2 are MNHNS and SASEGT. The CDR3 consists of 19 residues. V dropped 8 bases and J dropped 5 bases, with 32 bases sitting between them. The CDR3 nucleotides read TGTGCCAGCTTTCGCAACCTTAGATGGGTGAGGGGAGCAGAAGATACGCAGTATTTT. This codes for CASFRNLRWVRGAEDTQYF.

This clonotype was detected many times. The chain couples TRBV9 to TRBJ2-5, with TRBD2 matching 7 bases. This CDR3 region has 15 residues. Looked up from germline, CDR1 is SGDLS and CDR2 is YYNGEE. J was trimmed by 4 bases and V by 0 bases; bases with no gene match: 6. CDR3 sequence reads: CASSVGLADPETQYF. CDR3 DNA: TGTGCCAGCAGCGTAGGGCTAGCGGACCCAGAGACCCAGTACTTC.

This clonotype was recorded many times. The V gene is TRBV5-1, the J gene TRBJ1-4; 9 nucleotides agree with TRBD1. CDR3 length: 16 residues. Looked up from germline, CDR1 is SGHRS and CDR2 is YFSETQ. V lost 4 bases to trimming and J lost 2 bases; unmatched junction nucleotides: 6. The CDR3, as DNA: TGCGCCAGCAGCCGAAGGGGACAGGGCACTAATGAAAAACTGTTTTTT. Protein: CASSRRGQGTNEKLFF.

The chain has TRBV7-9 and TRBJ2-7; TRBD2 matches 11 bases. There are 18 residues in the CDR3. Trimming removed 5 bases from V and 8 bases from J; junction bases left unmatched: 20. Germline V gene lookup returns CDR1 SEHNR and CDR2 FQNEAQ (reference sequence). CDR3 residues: CASSPGPPTSGGGLQQYF. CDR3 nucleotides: TGTGCCAGCAGCCCTGGGCCCCCCACTAGCGGGGGTGGCCTTCAGCAGTACTTC.

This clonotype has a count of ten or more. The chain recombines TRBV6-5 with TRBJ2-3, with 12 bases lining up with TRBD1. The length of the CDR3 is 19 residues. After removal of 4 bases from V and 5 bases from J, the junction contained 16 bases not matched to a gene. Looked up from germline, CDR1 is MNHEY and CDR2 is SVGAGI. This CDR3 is CASSSATPGQGAKGDTQYF. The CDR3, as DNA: TGTGCCAGCAGTTCCGCCACCCCGGGACAGGGGGCGAAAGGAGATACGCAGTATTTT.

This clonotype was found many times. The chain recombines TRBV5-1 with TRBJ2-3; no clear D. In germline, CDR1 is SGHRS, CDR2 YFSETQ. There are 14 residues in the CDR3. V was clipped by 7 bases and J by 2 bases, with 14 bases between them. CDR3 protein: CASATLGLTDTQYF. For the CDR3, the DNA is TGCGCCAGCGCCACGTTAGGGCTCACAGATACGCAGTATTTT.

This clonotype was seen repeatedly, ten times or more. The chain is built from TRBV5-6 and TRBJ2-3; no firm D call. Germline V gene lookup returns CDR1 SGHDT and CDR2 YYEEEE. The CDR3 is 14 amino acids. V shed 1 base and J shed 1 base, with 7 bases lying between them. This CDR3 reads CASSLLHGTDTQYF. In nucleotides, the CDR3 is TGTGCCAGCAGCTTGCTACACGGCACAGATACGCAGTATTTT.

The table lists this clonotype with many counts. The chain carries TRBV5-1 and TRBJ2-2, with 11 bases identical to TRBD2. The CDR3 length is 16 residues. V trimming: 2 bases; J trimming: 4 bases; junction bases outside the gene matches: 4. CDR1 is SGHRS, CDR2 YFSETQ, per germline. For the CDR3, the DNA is TGCGCCAGCAGCTTTCGACTAGCGGGGCGCACCGGGGAGCTGTTTTTT. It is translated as CASSFRLAGRTGELFF.

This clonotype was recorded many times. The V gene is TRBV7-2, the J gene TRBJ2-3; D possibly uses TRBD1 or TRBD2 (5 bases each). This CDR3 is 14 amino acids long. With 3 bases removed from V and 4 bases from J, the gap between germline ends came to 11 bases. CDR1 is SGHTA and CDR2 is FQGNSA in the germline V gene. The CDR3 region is CASSFLGDPDTQYF. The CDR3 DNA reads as TGTGCCAGCAGCTTTCTGGGGGATCCAGATACGCAGTATTTT.

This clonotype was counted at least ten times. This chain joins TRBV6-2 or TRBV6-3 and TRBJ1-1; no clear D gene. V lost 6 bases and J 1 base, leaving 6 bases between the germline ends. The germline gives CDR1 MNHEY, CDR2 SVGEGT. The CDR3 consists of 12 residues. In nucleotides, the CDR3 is TGTGCCAGCAGACCCTGGAACACTGAAGCTTTCTTT. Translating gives CASRPWNTEAFF.